One and the same sample provided the 30 T cell receptor beta chains below, sequenced in a study of Ad26.COV2.S vaccination and SARS-CoV-2 variants. The table came from immunoSEQ multiplex PCR; TCRdb's copy has only in-frame clones and leaves some out. Among hundreds of thousands of clones, 88% were seen once, and the ten largest hold 6.4%. Documented treatment: some 20 received Ad26.COV2.S at low or high dose, single or two shots; several received placebo; per-sample allocation not given. It was on day 63 after the first vaccine or placebo injection that samples were taken. Sequenced here: peripheral blood, sampled in a trial of Ad26.COV2.S vaccine versus placebo. These receptors originate from a person aged 18-65 years who received the Ad26.COV2.S COVID-19 vaccine or a placebo.

The chain carries TRBV28 and TRBJ1-5; TRBD1 matches 7 bases. The ends lost 3 bases at V and 4 bases at J; junction bases unmatched: 6. The CDR3 consists of 15 residues. CDR1 and CDR2 (germline): MDHEN, SYDVKM. CDR3 residues: CASSFQGRGNQPQHF. As DNA, the CDR3 is TGTGCCAGCAGTTTCCAAGGCAGGGGGAATCAGCCCCAGCATTTT.

This clone was counted once. The V gene is TRBV6-4, the J gene TRBJ2-3; D call uncertain. V lost 0 bases to trimming and J lost 2 bases, with 12 bases between them. This CDR3 comprises 16 residues. Germline V CDR1 and CDR2: MRHNA, SNTAGT. CDR3 DNA: TGTGCCAGCAGTGACTCTGCGAACACACACACAGATACGCAGTATTTT. Translating it yields CASSDSANTHTDTQYF.

The chain combines TRBV5-4 with TRBJ2-1; TRBD1 might be the D (5 bases). CDR3 length: 15 residues. Deletions cut 1 base from V and 3 bases from J, with 11 bases between. Germline lookup yields CDR1 SGHNT and CDR2 YYREEE (reference sequence). The CDR3 spells CASSLRSRDYNEQFF. Written as DNA, the CDR3 is TGTGCCAGCAGCTTGAGGAGCAGGGACTACAATGAGCAGTTCTTC. Looking up the rest from reference TRBV5-4 and TRBJ2-1 gives the full variable domain: ETGVTQSPTHLIKTRGQQVTLRCSSQSGHNTVSWYQQALGQGPQFIFQYYREEENGRGNFPPRFSGLQFPNYSSELNVNALELDDSALYLCASSLRSRDYNEQFFGPGTRLTVL.

This clone was observed a single time. This rearrangement joins TRBV18 to TRBJ1-2; TRBD1 might be the D (5 bases). This CDR3 contains 13 residues. Germline CDR1 reads KGHSH; CDR2 reads LQKENI. V was clipped by 3 bases and J by 4 bases, with 9 bases between them. This CDR3 is CASSPGGAYGYTF. The CDR3 nucleotides are TGTGCCAGCTCACCGGGGGGTGCCTATGGCTACACCTTC.

This sequence joins TRBV4-1 and TRBJ1-4; D remains ambiguous. Trimming stripped 1 base from V and 6 bases from J, with 9 bases between. Per germline, CDR1 MGHRA and CDR2 YSYEKL. This CDR3 comprises 14 residues. CDR3 DNA: TGCGCCAGCAGCCAAGTGGCAGCGGATGAAAAACTGTTTTTT. Protein: CASSQVAADEKLFF.

The chain employs TRBV7-3 and TRBJ2-1; TRBD2 matches 8 bases. This CDR3 contains 15 residues. With 2 bases clipped from V and 7 bases from J, the junction kept 7 bases outside the gene matches. Per germline, CDR1 SGHTA and CDR2 FQGTGA. CDR3 DNA: TGTGCCAGCAGCTTAGACAGCGGGAGCCGTAATGAGCAGTTCTTC. The encoded protein is CASSLDSGSRNEQFF.

This clone showed up just a few times. The chain is built from TRBV19 and TRBJ1-3; D not resolved. V lost 5 bases and J lost 4, with 12 bases in between. Germline-derived CDR1 and CDR2 are LNHDA and SQIVND (reference sequence). The CDR3 consists of 14 residues. As DNA, the CDR3 is TGTGCCAGTAGTTTTGGGTTAGCCGGAAACACCATATATTTT. Residues: CASSFGLAGNTIYF.

The chain uses TRBV7-9 and TRBJ2-2, with 7 nucleotides matching TRBD2. The CDR3 runs 16 residues. CDR1 is SEHNR and CDR2 is FQNEAQ in the germline V gene (reference sequence). Trimming removed 5 bases from V and 0 bases from J; junction bases left unmatched: 6. CDR3 in DNA: TGTGCCAGCAGCCCCGCGGGACTAACGAACACCGGGGAGCTGTTTTTT. This gives the protein CASSPAGLTNTGELFF.

This clone has more than one count but fewer than ten. For the CDR3, the DNA is TGTGCCAGCAGCTTACAGGGGAAAGGCGAGCAGTACTTC. It translates to CASSLQGKGEQYF. The gene calls are TRBV7-9 and TRBJ2-7; the D gene is possibly TRBD1 (6 bases). Deletions cut 2 bases from V and 6 bases from J, with 11 bases between. This CDR3 spans 13 amino acids. Germline CDR1 and CDR2: SEHNR and FQNEAQ (reference sequence).

The chain carries TRBV6-5 and TRBJ1-2, with D perhaps matching TRBD1 (5 bases). V lost 0 bases and J 8 bases, leaving 13 bases between the germline ends. The CDR3 spans 14 residues. Germline CDR1 MNHEY, CDR2 SVGAGI. CDR3: CASSYSRDGPGYTF. CDR3 in DNA: TGTGCCAGCAGTTACTCGAGGGACGGCCCGGGCTACACCTTC.

The CDR3 DNA follows: TGTGCCAGCAGTTACGGGGGGACAGGGGGCACTGAAGCTTTCTTT. Amino acid sequence: CASSYGGTGGTEAFF. The V gene is TRBV6-5, the J gene TRBJ1-1; TRBD1 aligns across 11 bases. V was clipped by 2 bases and J by 4 bases; unmatched bases: 3. Germline loops: CDR1 MNHEY, CDR2 SVGAGI. The CDR3 covers 15 residues.

The rearrangement uses TRBV6-5 and TRBJ2-7, with 7 bases aligning to TRBD2. CDR3 size: 13 residues. Germline-derived CDR1 and CDR2 are MNHEY and SVGAGI. The V gene end was trimmed by 2 bases and the J gene end by 6 bases; junction bases not matched to a gene: 4. This chain's CDR3 is CASSYLWEGEQYF. CDR3 DNA: TGTGCCAGCAGTTACCTTTGGGAGGGCGAGCAGTACTTC.

The CDR3 DNA reads TGTGCCAGCAGCTTAGGACAAGCTGGAAACACCATATATTTT. Protein product: CASSLGQAGNTIYF. This chain connects TRBV11-3 to TRBJ1-3; D is ambiguous. The CDR3 runs to 14 residues. Trimming pared 1 base from V and 2 bases from J, leaving 6 bases between. Germline CDR1 and CDR2: SGHNT and YENEEA.

The chain has TRBV30 and TRBJ1-2, with D unclear. Trimming shortened V by 2 bases and J by 2 bases, and 9 bases separated the two germline ends. Germline V gives CDR1 GTSNPN, CDR2 SVGIG (reference sequence). This CDR3 is 13 amino acids long. The CDR3 sequence: CAWSYRPNYGYTF. CDR3 DNA sequence: TGTGCCTGGAGTTACAGACCCAACTATGGCTACACCTTC.

This clone came up once. V gene TRBV4-3 combines with J gene TRBJ2-2, with 7 bases lining up with TRBD2. The J segment lost 5 bases and the V segment lost 7 bases, leaving 7 bases of the junction unmatched. The CDR3 length is 14 residues. Germline CDR1 and CDR2: LGHNA and YSLEER. The chain's CDR3 is CASKGGGITGELFF. The DNA for the CDR3 is TGCGCCAGCAAGGGCGGGGGAATTACCGGGGAGCTGTTTTTT.

The CDR3 sequence: CASSLGTEIYEQYF. In DNA, the CDR3 is TGTGCCAGCAGCCTCGGGACGGAGATTTACGAGCAGTACTTC. The chain joins TRBV3-1 (or the pseudogene TRBV3-2) to TRBJ2-7; D could derive from TRBD1 or TRBD2 (5 bases each). Germline CDR1 LGHDT, CDR2 YNNKEL (reference sequence). V shed 4 bases and J shed 4 bases, with 14 bases lying between them. The CDR3 has 14 amino acids.

This rearrangement joins TRBV28 to TRBJ2-1; D gene ambiguous. The CDR3 contains 11 residues. V gave up 3 bases and J gave up 6 bases, with 3 bases separating them. Looked up from germline, CDR1 is MDHEN and CDR2 is SYDVKM. In DNA, the CDR3 is TGTGCCAGCAGTTTTTTCAATGAGCAGTTCTTC. Encoded protein: CASSFFNEQFF. Drawing the rest from reference TRBV28 and TRBJ2-1, the complete variable domain is DVKVTQSSRYLVKRTGEKVFLECVQDMDHENMFWYRQDPGLGLRLIYFSYDVKMKEKGDIPEGYSVSREKKERFSLILESASTNQTSMYLCASSFFNEQFFGPGTRLTVL.

The rearrangement links TRBV7-6 to TRBJ2-7; 9 nucleotides agree with TRBD1. This CDR3 comprises 14 residues. In germline, CDR1 is SGHVS, CDR2 FNYEAQ. The trim removed 7 bases at V and 5 bases at J, leaving 9 bases unmatched. DNA of the CDR3: TGTGCCAGCAAAGGCACAGGGGGCTTCGACGAGCAGTACTTC. It specifies CASKGTGGFDEQYF. Drawing the rest from reference TRBV7-6 and TRBJ2-7, the complete variable domain is GAGVSQSPRYKVTKRGQDVALRCDPISGHVSLYWYRQALGQGPEFLTYFNYEAQQDKSGLPNDRFSAERPEGSISTLTIQRTEQRDSAMYRCASKGTGGFDEQYFGPGTRLTVT.

The gene calls are TRBV7-8 and TRBJ2-1; no firm D call. V lost 2 bases to trimming and J lost 10 bases, with 9 bases between them. The CDR3 extends over 12 amino acids. Looked up from germline, CDR1 is SGHVS and CDR2 is FQNEAQ. CDR3 amino acids: CASSLILGEQFF. For the CDR3, the DNA is TGTGCCAGCAGCTTAATCTTAGGCGAGCAGTTCTTC. The variable domain in full, completed from reference TRBV7-8 and TRBJ2-1, reads GAGVSQSPRYKVAKRGQDVALRCDPISGHVSLFWYQQALGQGPEFLTYFQNEAQLDKSGLPSDRFFAERPEGSVSTLKIQRTQQEDSAVYLCASSLILGEQFFGPGTRLTVL.

The genes are TRBV12-5 and TRBJ2-5; the D call may be TRBD1 or TRBD2 (5 bases each). The CDR3 is 15 residues long. Trimming shortened V by 0 bases and J by 4 bases, and 12 bases separated the two germline ends. Per the germline V gene, CDR1 is LGHNT and CDR2 is FRNRAP. The CDR3 region has the DNA TGTGCTAGTGGTTTGGTACTAGACAGCAGAGAGACCCAGTACTTC. Translated: CASGLVLDSRETQYF.

The CDR3 protein is CATSRGGVARDRDQPQHF. DNA of the CDR3: TGTGCCACCAGCAGAGGAGGTGTGGCCAGGGATAGAGATCAGCCCCAGCATTTT. J is TRBJ1-5 and V is TRBV15; TRBD1 might be the D (5 bases). The CDR3 contains 18 residues. The germline gives CDR1 LNHNV, CDR2 YYDKDF (reference sequence). V was trimmed by 1 base and J by 5 bases, leaving 21 bases between them.

This chain uses TRBV4-3 with TRBJ2-5; D tentatively fits TRBD1 or TRBD2 (8 bases each). This CDR3 contains 18 residues. Trimming took 0 bases from V and 7 from J, leaving 24 bases between them. Germline-derived CDR1 and CDR2 are LGHNA and YSLEER. The DNA of the CDR3 is TGCGCCAGCAGCCAAGATTTAGCGGGACAGGTTGCGGGGGGGACCCAGTACTTC. Protein sequence: CASSQDLAGQVAGGTQYF.

The chain carries TRBV27 and TRBJ1-6; D gene uncertain. Germline CDR1 and CDR2: MNHEY and SMNVEV (reference sequence). The V gene lost 4 bases and the J gene lost 0 bases, with 7 bases spanning the gap. The CDR3 is made up of 15 amino acids. The CDR3: CASSSLSSYNSPLHF. DNA for the CDR3: TGTGCCAGCAGTTCCCTCAGCTCCTATAATTCACCCCTCCACTTT.

This clone was counted a single time. V usage is TRBV6-1 and J usage is TRBJ1-5; D call uncertain. This CDR3 is built from 15 residues. Germline CDR1 and CDR2: MNHNS and SASEGT. Trimming left V 3 bases short and J 1 base short, with 10 bases between. The CDR3, as DNA: TGTGCCAGCAGTGAGTCAGGATACAGCAATCAGCCCCAGCATTTT. Encoded protein: CASSESGYSNQPQHF.

The rearrangement links TRBV3-1 (or the pseudogene TRBV3-2) to TRBJ1-5; tentative D call: TRBD1 (6 bases). Trimming took off 1 base at V and 4 bases at J, with 14 bases between the two ends. The CDR3 sequence is 16 residues long. Per the germline V gene, CDR1 is LGHDT and CDR2 is YNNKEL (reference sequence). CDR3 bases: TGTGCCAGCAGCCAAGGGGCAGGGGTTGCAAATCAGCCCCAGCATTTT. Its translation is CASSQGAGVANQPQHF.

This clone was observed a single time. This chain uses TRBV5-1 with TRBJ1-2; the D gene is possibly TRBD1 (6 bases). The germline V gene has CDR1 SGHRS and CDR2 YFSETQ. The CDR3 runs 14 residues. Trimming took off 1 base at V and 10 bases at J, with 17 bases between the two ends. In nucleotides, the CDR3 is TGCGCCAGCAGCTTGTCCAACAGGGAGAATCTCTACACCTTC. As protein: CASSLSNRENLYTF.

This clone was found once. The rearrangement joins TRBV18 to TRBJ2-3; 8 nucleotides agree with TRBD1. With V trimmed by 0 bases and J by 4 bases, 9 bases remained unmatched. The CDR3 runs to 17 residues. In germline, CDR1 is KGHSH, CDR2 LQKENI. As DNA, the CDR3 is TGTGCCAGCTCACCACCGAAGTCTGGACAGGGTCCAGATACGCAGTATTTT. This sequence encodes CASSPPKSGQGPDTQYF.

This clone appeared a few times. This rearrangement joins TRBV30 to TRBJ2-5; 8 nucleotides agree with TRBD1. CDR3 length equals 15 residues. V shed 2 bases, J shed 2 bases, and the junction held 7 bases outside the gene matches. The germline V gene encodes CDR1 GTSNPN and CDR2 SVGIG (reference sequence). The chain's CDR3 is CAWSPLDRAQETQYF. CDR3 bases: TGTGCCTGGAGTCCTTTGGACAGGGCTCAAGAGACCCAGTACTTC.

The chain joins TRBV7-2 to TRBJ1-2, with a possible D match to TRBD1 (5 bases). Trimming cost V 4 bases and J 6 bases, with 15 bases left between them. This CDR3 has 14 residues. Looked up from germline, CDR1 is SGHTA and CDR2 is FQGNSA. CDR3: CASSSGTGLNGYTF. Here the CDR3 DNA reads TGTGCCAGCAGCTCCGGGACGGGTCTTAATGGCTACACCTTC.

The rearrangement links TRBV6-5 to TRBJ1-2; 9 positions match TRBD1. The germline CDR1 and CDR2 sequences are MNHEY and SVGAGI. V gave up 4 bases and J gave up 5 bases; unmatched junction bases: 5. This CDR3 region has 14 residues. The CDR3 reads CASSSRTGAYGYTF. CDR3 DNA: TGTGCCAGCAGTTCCCGGACAGGGGCATATGGCTACACCTTC.